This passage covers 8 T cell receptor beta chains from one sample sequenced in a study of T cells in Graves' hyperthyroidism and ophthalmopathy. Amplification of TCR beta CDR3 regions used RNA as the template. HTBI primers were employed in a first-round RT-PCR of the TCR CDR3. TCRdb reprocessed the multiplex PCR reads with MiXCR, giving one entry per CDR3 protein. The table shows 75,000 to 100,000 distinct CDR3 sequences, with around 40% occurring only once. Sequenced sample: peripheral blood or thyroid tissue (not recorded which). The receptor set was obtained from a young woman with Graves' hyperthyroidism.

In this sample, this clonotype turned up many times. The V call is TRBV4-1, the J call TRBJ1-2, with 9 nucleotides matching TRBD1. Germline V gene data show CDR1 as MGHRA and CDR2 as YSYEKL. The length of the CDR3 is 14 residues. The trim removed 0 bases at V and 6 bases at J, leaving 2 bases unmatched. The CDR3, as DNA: TGCGCCAGCAGCCAAGATGACAGGGGGGATGGCTACACCTTC. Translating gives CASSQDDRGDGYTF.

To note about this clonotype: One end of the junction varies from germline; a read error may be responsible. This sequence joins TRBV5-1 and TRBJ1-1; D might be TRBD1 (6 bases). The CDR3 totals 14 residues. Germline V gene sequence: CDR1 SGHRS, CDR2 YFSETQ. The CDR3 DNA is TGCGCCAACTACGAGGGGGGCTGGAACACTGAAGCTCTCTTT. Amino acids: CANYEGGWNTEALF.

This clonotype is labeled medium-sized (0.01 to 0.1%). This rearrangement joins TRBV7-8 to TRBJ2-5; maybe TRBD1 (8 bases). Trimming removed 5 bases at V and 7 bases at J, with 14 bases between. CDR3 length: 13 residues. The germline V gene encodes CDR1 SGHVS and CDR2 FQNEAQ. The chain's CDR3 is CASSKTGEGTQYF. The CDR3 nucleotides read TGTGCCAGCAGCAAGACAGGGGAGGGGACCCAGTACTTC.

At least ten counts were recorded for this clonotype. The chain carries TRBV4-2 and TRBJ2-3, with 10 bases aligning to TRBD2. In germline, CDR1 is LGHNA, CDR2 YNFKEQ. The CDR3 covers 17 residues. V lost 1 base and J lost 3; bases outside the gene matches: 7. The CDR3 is CASSQVTSGMGTDTQYF. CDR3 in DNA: TGTGCCAGCAGCCAAGTAACTAGCGGGATGGGTACAGATACGCAGTATTTT.

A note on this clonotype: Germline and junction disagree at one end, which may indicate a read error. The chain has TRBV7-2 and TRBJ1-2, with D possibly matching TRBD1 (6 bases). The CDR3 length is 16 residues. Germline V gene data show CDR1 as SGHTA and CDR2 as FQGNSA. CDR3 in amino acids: CASSYTTGRANYGYAF. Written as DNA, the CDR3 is TGTGCCAGCAGTTATACTACAGGGAGAGCTAACTATGGCTACGCCTTC.

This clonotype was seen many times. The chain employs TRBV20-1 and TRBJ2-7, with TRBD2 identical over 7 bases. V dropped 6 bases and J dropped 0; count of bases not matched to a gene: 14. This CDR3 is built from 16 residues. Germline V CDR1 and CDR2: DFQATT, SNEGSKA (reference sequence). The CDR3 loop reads CSARTASGTYSYEQYF. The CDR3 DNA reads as TGCAGTGCCCGAACGGCTAGCGGTACCTACTCCTACGAGCAGTACTTC.

The CDR3 loop reads CSAGSGTSGIGTQYF. The CDR3, as DNA: TGCAGTGCTGGATCCGGGACTAGCGGGATCGGTACCCAGTACTTC. The rearrangement links TRBV20-1 to TRBJ2-5; the match to TRBD2 covers 13 bases. Trimming took 5 bases from V and 8 from J; bases not matched to a gene: 11. CDR3 length: 15 amino acids. The germline CDR1 and CDR2 sequences are DFQATT and SNEGSKA (reference sequence).

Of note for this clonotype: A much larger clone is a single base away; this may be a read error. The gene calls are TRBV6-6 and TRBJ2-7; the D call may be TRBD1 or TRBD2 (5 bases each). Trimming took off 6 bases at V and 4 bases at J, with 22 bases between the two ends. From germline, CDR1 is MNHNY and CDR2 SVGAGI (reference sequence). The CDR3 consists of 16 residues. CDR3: CASRQASGANPYEQYF. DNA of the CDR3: TGTGCCAGCAGGCAAGCGTCCGGGGCCAACCCTTACGAGCAGTACTTC.